A single sample gave rise to the 4 T cell receptor beta chains below, sequenced in a study of CD8 T cells in Susac syndrome. Reverse transcription of roughly 0.5 to 1 ug RNA used random hexamers. TCRdb called the immunoSEQ multiplex PCR reads again in MiXCR, with one record for every CDR3 protein. In the table there are about 130,000 distinct CDR3 sequences, over 90% of which are singletons. Material for sequencing was CD4+ T cells from PBMCs. The receptor set was obtained from a human donor in good health.

The rearrangement uses TRBV5-1 and TRBJ2-7; a weak D match, TRBD1 (6 bases). V dropped 0 bases and J dropped 4 bases, with 17 bases sitting between them. The germline V gene has CDR1 SGHRS and CDR2 YFSETQ. This CDR3 contains 16 residues. DNA for the CDR3: TGCGCCAGCAGCTTGGATCCAGGGGATAAACCGTACGAGCAGTACTTC. Residues: CASSLDPGDKPYEQYF.

The rearrangement links TRBV20-1 to TRBJ2-2; 11 bases agree with TRBD2. The CDR3 length is 18 residues. J lost 2 bases, V lost 3 bases, and 11 bases had no gene match. Germline loops: CDR1 DFQATT, CDR2 SNEGSKA (reference sequence). As DNA, the CDR3 is TGCAGTGCTAGGCCCCCCCGGGGGACTAGCGGCAACACCGGGGAGCTGTTTTTT. As protein: CSARPPRGTSGNTGELFF.

The chain uses TRBV29-1 and TRBJ2-5; a weak D match, TRBD2 (7 bases). Germline CDR1 and CDR2: SQVTM and ANQGSEA. The CDR3 runs to 14 residues. The V end was cut by 6 bases, the J end by 1 base, with 15 bases between. CDR3: CSVSLRGPQETQYF. CDR3 nucleotide sequence: TGCAGCGTATCCTTGCGGGGGCCCCAAGAGACCCAGTACTTC.

This sequence joins TRBV18 and TRBJ2-1; the D gene could be TRBD1 or TRBD2 (5 bases each). The germline V and J ends were trimmed by 6 bases and 8 bases, with 14 bases remaining between them. Germline-derived CDR1 and CDR2 are KGHSH and LQKENI. The CDR3 has 13 residues. CDR3 nucleotides: TGTGCCAGCTCGCTCGGGACGCAGGATGAGCAGTTCTTC. Amino acids: CASSLGTQDEQFF. The variable domain in full, with the rest retrieved from reference TRBV18 and TRBJ2-1, is NAGVMQNPRHLVRRRGQEARLRCSPMKGHSHVYWYRQLPEEGLKFMVYLQKENIIDESGMPKERFSAEFPKEGPSILRIQQVVRGDSAAYFCASSLGTQDEQFFGPGTRLTVL.